This TCR beta chain derives from a study of Ad26.COV2.S vaccination and SARS-CoV-2 variants. Some clones are missing from TCRdb's copy, which holds only in-frame ones; the method was immunoSEQ multiplex PCR. The sample shows approximately 400,000 clones, roughly 84% of them seen only once. Between the trimmed V and J ends, which lost 7 bases and 5 bases, there was a span of 6 bases. CDR3 length: 11 residues. Per germline, CDR1 LNHDA and CDR2 SQIVND (reference sequence). This clone turned up a few times. Treatment here: 19 received Ad26.COV2.S at low or high dose, single or two shots; about 5 received placebo; per-sample allocation not given. The study sampled participants on day 63 after the first vaccine or placebo injection.

The chain carries TRBV19 and TRBJ2-1, with D unresolved. Sample: peripheral blood, taken in a trial of Ad26.COV2.S vaccine versus placebo. This TCR was recovered from a person aged 18-65 years who received the Ad26.COV2.S COVID-19 vaccine or a placebo. The chain's CDR3 is CASTRHNEQFF. CDR3 DNA: TGTGCCAGTACCAGACACAATGAGCAGTTCTTC. The whole variable domain, filled in from reference TRBV19 and TRBJ2-1, reads DGGITQSPKYLFRKEGQNVTLSCEQNLNHDAMYWYRQDPGQGLRLIYYSQIVNDFQKGDIAEGYSVSREKKESFPLTVTSAQKNPTAFYLCASTRHNEQFFGPGTRLTVL.